This T cell receptor (beta chain) appears in the sequencing data of a study of T cells in Graves' hyperthyroidism and ophthalmopathy. The investigators amplified TCR beta CDR3 regions from RNA transcripts. TCR CDR3 underwent first-round RT-PCR with the HTBI primer set. Using its own MiXCR run on the multiplex PCR reads, TCRdb lists one record per CDR3 protein. The sample contains approximately 600,000 distinct CDR3 sequences, 12% to 15% of which appear only once. At least ten counts were recorded for this clonotype. CDR3 size: 14 residues. From germline, CDR1 is MNHEY and CDR2 SVGEGT. V lost 10 bases and J 0 bases, leaving 15 bases between the germline ends.

The sample was blood. This clonotype was sampled from a woman younger than 30 with Graves' ophthalmopathy. The chain couples TRBV6-2 or TRBV6-3 to TRBJ1-1; D unclear. The CDR3 region is CATARERLNTEAFF. In DNA form, the CDR3 reads TGTGCCACCGCGAGGGAGAGGCTGAACACTGAAGCTTTCTTT.